The clone carrying this TCR beta chain ranks as medium-sized. The sample originates from a study of tissue T cells after allogeneic stem cell transplantation. Clones were sequenced by immunoSEQ multiplex PCR, and TCRdb holds only the in-frame ones, with some missing. The profile shows about 9,700 clones, around 62% of them singletons. CDR1 SGDLS and CDR2 YYNGEE come from the germline V gene. After removal of 0 bases from V and 7 bases from J, the junction contained 6 bases not matched to a gene. This CDR3 contains 15 residues. V is TRBV9 and J is TRBJ2-2, with 7 bases lining up with TRBD2. Material: tissue from the ileum, obtained at autopsy. The source of this sequence is a woman aged 18-49 years with breast cancer. This chain's CDR3 is CASSVEREEVGELFF. CDR3 coding DNA: TGTGCCAGCAGCGTAGAACGGGAGGAGGTCGGGGAGCTGTTTTTT.